This TCR beta chain was obtained from a study of shared clonotypes between healthy human individuals. Germline V gene sequence: CDR1 MNHNS, CDR2 SASEGT. The CDR3 loop spans 15 amino acids. The ends lost 2 bases at V and 6 bases at J; junction bases unmatched: 7. Using immunoSEQ multiplex PCR, the repertoire was profiled, and TCRdb retains in-frame clones only, with some absent. The sample has some 450,000 clones, approximately 80% seen once; the top ten hold 12%. The sequencing sample was made of PBMCs. The J gene is TRBJ2-7, the V gene TRBV6-1; 10 bases line up with TRBD2. This clonotype was obtained from a woman aged 40 to 49 in good health. Some clones in this sample may be carry-over from other donors' samples. CDR3 sequence (DNA): TGTGCCAGCAGTGAAACAGCGGGAGGGCCGGGCGAGCAGTACTTC. Protein product: CASSETAGGPGEQYF.